The TCR beta chain described here comes from a study of T cells in Graves' hyperthyroidism and ophthalmopathy. The length of the CDR3 is 12 residues. The V gene's germline CDR1 is SNHLY and CDR2 FYNNEI. The V end lost 5 bases, the J end lost 4 bases, and 9 bases lay between the germline ends. On this clonotype: One base away lies a much larger clone, so this may be a sequencing read error.

Amplified TCR beta CDR3 regions derived from RNA transcripts. HTBI primers were used for first-round RT-PCR of the TCR CDR3. TCRdb re-called the multiplex PCR reads through MiXCR, storing one row per CDR3 protein. The table records approximately 630,000 distinct CDR3 sequences, roughly 15% of them present only once. This clonotype originated in a woman under 40 with Graves' hyperthyroidism. Specimen: blood. The chain joins TRBV2 to TRBJ2-7; TRBD1 is a possible D gene (5 bases). In DNA form, the CDR3 reads TGTGCCAGCAGTAAGGCAGGGTACGAGCAGTACTTC. Translation: CASSKAGYEQYF.